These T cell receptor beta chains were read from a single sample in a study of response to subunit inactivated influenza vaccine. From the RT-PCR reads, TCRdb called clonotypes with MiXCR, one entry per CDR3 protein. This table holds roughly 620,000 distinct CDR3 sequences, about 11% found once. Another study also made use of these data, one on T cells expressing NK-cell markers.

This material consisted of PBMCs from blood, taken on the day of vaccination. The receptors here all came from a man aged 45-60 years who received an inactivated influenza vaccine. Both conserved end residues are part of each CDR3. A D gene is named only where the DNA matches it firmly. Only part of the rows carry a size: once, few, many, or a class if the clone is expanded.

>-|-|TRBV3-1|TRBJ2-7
TGTGCCAGCAGCCAAGTCGGCGCAGGGCCCGAGCAGTACTTC
CASSQVGAGPEQYF
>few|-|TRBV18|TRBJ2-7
TGTGCCAGCTCACCACCGGGATCGAGGGGTTCCTACGAGCAGTACTTC
CASSPPGSRGSYEQYF
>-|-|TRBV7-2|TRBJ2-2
TGTGCCAGCAGCAAGAGGTCCTACACCGGGGAGCTGTTTTTT
CASSKRSYTGELFF
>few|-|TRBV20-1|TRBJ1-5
TGCAGTGCTCCCGACAATGGTGCCCAGCCCCAGCATTTT
CSAPDNGAQPQHF
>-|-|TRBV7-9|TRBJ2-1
TGTGCCAGCAGCCAACCCGACATCCGACCGTTCTTC
CASSQPDIRPFF
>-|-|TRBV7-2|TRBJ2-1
TGTGCCAGCAGCTCCGGTAGGCGGGACACGAAGTTCTTC
CASSSGRRDTKFF
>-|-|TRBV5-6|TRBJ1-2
TGTGCCAGCAGCTTGCGGGGGGCCGGCTACACCTTC
CASSLRGAGYTF
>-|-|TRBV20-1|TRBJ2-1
TGCAGTGCGGCGGAGGGGGTGGTCGGCTACAATGAGCAGTTCTTC
CSAAEGVVGYNEQFF
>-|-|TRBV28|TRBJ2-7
TGTGCCAGTTTCTCCTTTTATGGGGCGGGCGAGCAGTACTTC
CASFSFYGAGEQYF
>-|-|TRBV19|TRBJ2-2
TGTGCCAGTAGTTCCGAGGGGGTCACCGGGGAGCTGTTTTTT
CASSSEGVTGELFF
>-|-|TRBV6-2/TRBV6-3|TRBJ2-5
TGTGCCAGCAGTTACTCGACCACTACCCAAGAGACCCAGTACTTC
CASSYSTTTQETQYF
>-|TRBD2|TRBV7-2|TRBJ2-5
TGTGCCAGCAGCCGGGGTAGCGGACTAGTGGAGACCCAGTACTTC
CASSRGSGLVETQYF
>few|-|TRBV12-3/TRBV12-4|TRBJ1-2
TGTGCCAGCAGTTTAGGCCTGGGCGGTGTTTCGGAGGACTTTGAGTTTAGGGACTTTTATGGCTACACCTTC
CASSLGLGGVSEDFEFRDFYGYTF
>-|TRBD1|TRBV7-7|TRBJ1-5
TGTGCTAGCAGCTCACCGGACAGGGGCGATAGCAATCAGCCCCAGCATTTT
CASSSPDRGDSNQPQHF
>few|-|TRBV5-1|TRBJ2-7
TGCGCCAGCAGCCCAGCCAACAGGGATGGCTACGAGCAGTACTTC
CASSPANRDGYEQYF
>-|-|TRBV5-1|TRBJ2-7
TGCGCCAGCAGCTCCCTTACGGGCCCACCCTACGAGCAGTACTTC
CASSSLTGPPYEQYF
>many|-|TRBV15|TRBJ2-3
TGTGCCACCAGGGGGACGATAGATACGCAGTATTTT
CATRGTIDTQYF
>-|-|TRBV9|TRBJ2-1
TGTGCCAGCAGCGGCACCCCCGGTGGACCCTACAATGAGCAGTTCTTC
CASSGTPGGPYNEQFF
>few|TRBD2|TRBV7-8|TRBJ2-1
TGTGCCAGCAGCCCCTCCTCTAGCGGGACCCACAATGAGCAGTTCTTC
CASSPSSSGTHNEQFF
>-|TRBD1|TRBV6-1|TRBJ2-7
TGTGCCAGCACCCGAGGTGGACAGGACTCGATCGAGCAGTACTTC
CASTRGGQDSIEQYF
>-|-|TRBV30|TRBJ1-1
TGTGCCTGGAGTGCAGGACTGAACACTGAAGCTCTCTTT
CAWSAGLNTEALF
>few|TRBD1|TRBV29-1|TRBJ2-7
TGCAGCGTTGAAGGGGGACAGGGAGGCTACGAGCAGTACTTC
CSVEGGQGGYEQYF
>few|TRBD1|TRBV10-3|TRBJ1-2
TGTGCCATCAGGGGGACAGCGATCTATGGCTACACCTTC
CAIRGTAIYGYTF
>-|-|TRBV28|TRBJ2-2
TGTGCCAGCAGCCGAACGGGGGTTTCGACAAGGACCGGGGAGCTGTTTTTT
CASSRTGVSTRTGELFF
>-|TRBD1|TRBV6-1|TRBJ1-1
TGTGCCAGCTGTGAAGGGGGCCTAAACACTGAAGCTTTCTTT
CASCEGGLNTEAFF
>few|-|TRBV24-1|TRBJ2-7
TGTGCCACCAGTGACGGGACAAATTTGGACTACGAGCAGTACTTC
CATSDGTNLDYEQYF
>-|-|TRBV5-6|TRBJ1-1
TGTGCCAGCAGCGCCCCACCCGGGGGAAACACTGAAGCTTTCTTT
CASSAPPGGNTEAFF
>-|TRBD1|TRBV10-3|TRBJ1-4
TGTGCCATCAGTCCGGGACAGAATGAAAAACTGTTTTTT
CAISPGQNEKLFF
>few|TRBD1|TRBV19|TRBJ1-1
TGTGCCAGTAGCCGCGGGGACAGTTTTGGGATGAACACTGAAGCTTTCTTT
CASSRGDSFGMNTEAFF
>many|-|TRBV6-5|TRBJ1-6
TGTGCCAGCAGTTACTCGGACCCAGCCGGGGCGTTTAATTCACCCCTCCACTTT
CASSYSDPAGAFNSPLHF
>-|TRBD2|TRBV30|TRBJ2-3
TGTGCCTGGAGGAGAGGACTAGCGGGGGGAGGCACAGATACGCAGTATTTT
CAWRRGLAGGGTDTQYF
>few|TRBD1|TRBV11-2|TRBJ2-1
TGTGCCAGCAGCTTGGGACAGGGTCGGAATGAGCAGTTCTTC
CASSLGQGRNEQFF
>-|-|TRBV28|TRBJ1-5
TGTGCCAGCAGTTTTAACTCCATTAGCAATCAGCCCCAGCATTTT
CASSFNSISNQPQHF
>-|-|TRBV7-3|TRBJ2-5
TGTGCCAGCAGCTATACACAGCAAGAGACCCAGTACTTC
CASSYTQQETQYF
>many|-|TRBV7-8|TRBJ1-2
TGTGCCAGCAGCTTAGGGTCTGGGGCTAACTATGGCTACACCTTC
CASSLGSGANYGYTF
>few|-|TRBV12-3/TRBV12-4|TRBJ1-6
TGTGCCAGCAGCCGGTGGGGGACTCATCTCTCCTATAATTCACCCCTCCACTTT
CASSRWGTHLSYNSPLHF
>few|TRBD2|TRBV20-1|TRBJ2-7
TGCAGTGCCGCGAGGACTAGCGGGAAACGCGAGCAGTACTTC
CSAARTSGKREQYF
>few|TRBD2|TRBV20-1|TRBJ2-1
TGCAGTGCTAGGTGGCGGGAGGGCGTCCACAATGAGCAGTTCTTC
CSARWREGVHNEQFF
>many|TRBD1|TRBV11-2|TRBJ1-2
TGTGCCAGCAGCTCGACAGGGGTCTATGGCTACACCTTC
CASSSTGVYGYTF
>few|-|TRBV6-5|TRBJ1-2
TGTGCCAGCAGTTTTGACACTGTTCGTGGCTACACCTTC
CASSFDTVRGYTF
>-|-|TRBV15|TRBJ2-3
TGTGCCACCAGCAGAGAAAACGCAGATACGCAGTATTTT
CATSRENADTQYF
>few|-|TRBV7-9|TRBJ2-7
TGTGCCAGCAGCCCGACAGAGCTTACCTACGAGCAGTACTTC
CASSPTELTYEQYF
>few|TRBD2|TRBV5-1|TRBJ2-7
TGCGCCAGCAGATACATAGCGGGATCCTACGAGCAGTACTTC
CASRYIAGSYEQYF
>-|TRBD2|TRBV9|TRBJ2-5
TGTGCCAGCAGCGTAGGACTAGCGGTGTTCGAGACCCAGTACTTC
CASSVGLAVFETQYF
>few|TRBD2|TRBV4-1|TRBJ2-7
TGCGCCAGCAGCCAAGTCGGGGGGGCCTTATACGAGCAGTACTTC
CASSQVGGALYEQYF
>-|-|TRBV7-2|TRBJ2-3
TGTGCCAGCAGCTTCCGGGCAGATACGCAGTATTTT
CASSFRADTQYF
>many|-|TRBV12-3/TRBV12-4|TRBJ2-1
TGTGCCAGCAGTTACCTAGCCGATGAGCAGTTCTTC
CASSYLADEQFF
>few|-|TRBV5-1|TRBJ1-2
TGCGCCAGCAGCGTCGAGGGCGTAGGGGGCTACACCTTC
CASSVEGVGGYTF
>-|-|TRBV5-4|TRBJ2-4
TGTGCCAGCAGCGACGGAAAAGGGAAGGTTATAAACATTCAGTACTTC
CASSDGKGKVINIQYF
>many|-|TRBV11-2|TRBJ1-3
TGTGCCAGCAGCTTAGGCCTTAGCTCTGGAAACACCATATATTTT
CASSLGLSSGNTIYF
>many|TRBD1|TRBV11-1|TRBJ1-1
TGTGCCAGCAGCTCAACCGTTAGGACAGGGACGAAAATGAACACTGAAGCTTTCTTT
CASSSTVRTGTKMNTEAFF
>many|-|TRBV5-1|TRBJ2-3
TGCGCCAGCAGCGAGCAGGGAATGGTAACAGATACGCAGTATTTT
CASSEQGMVTDTQYF